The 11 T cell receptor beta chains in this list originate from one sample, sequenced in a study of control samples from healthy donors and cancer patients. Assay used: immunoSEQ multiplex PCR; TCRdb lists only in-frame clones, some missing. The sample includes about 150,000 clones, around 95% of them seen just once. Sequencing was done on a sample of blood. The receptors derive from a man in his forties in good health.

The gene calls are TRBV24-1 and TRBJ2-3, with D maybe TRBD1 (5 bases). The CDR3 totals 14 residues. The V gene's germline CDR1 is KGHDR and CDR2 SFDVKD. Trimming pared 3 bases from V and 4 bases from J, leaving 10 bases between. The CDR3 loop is CATSDTTGPDTQYF. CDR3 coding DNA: TGTGCCACCAGTGATACCACAGGCCCAGATACGCAGTATTTT.

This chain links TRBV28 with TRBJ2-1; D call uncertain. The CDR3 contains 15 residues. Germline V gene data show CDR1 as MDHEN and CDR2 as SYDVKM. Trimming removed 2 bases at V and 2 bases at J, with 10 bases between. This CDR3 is CASSLETAPYNEQFF. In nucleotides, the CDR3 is TGTGCCAGCAGTTTAGAGACCGCCCCCTACAATGAGCAGTTCTTC.

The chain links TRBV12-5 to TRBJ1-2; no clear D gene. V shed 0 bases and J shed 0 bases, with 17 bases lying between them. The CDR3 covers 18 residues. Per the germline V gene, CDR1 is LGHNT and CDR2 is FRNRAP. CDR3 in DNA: TGTGCTAGTGGTTTGGTATATCCCCCGGACGGAGCTAACTATGGCTACACCTTC. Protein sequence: CASGLVYPPDGANYGYTF.

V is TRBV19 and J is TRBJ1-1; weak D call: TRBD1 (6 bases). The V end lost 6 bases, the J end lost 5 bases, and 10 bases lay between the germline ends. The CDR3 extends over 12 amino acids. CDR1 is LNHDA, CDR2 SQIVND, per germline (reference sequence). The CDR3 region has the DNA TGTGCCAGTAGCAAGGGGGGGACTGAAGCTTTCTTT. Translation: CASSKGGTEAFF. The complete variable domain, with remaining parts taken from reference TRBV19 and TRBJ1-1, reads DGGITQSPKYLFRKEGQNVTLSCEQNLNHDAMYWYRQDPGQGLRLIYYSQIVNDFQKGDIAEGYSVSREKKESFPLTVTSAQKNPTAFYLCASSKGGTEAFFGQGTRLTVV.

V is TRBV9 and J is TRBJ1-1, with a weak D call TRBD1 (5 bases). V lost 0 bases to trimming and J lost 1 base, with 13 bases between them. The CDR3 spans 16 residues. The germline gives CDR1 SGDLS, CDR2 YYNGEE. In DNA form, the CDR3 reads TGTGCCAGCAGCGTAGTTCTAAGGGGAGCGAACACTGAAGCTTTCTTT. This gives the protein CASSVVLRGANTEAFF. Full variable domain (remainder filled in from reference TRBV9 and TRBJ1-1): DSGVTQTPKHLITATGQRVTLRCSPRSGDLSVYWYQQSLDQGLQFLIQYYNGEERAKGNILERFSAQQFPDLHSELNLSSLELGDSALYFCASSVVLRGANTEAFFGQGTRLTVV.

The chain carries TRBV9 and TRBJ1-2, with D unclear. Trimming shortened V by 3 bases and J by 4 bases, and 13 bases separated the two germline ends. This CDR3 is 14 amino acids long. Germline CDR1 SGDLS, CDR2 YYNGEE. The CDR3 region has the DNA TGTGCCAGCAGCGCCCCGGGCCGGAGCTATGGCTACACCTTC. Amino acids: CASSAPGRSYGYTF.

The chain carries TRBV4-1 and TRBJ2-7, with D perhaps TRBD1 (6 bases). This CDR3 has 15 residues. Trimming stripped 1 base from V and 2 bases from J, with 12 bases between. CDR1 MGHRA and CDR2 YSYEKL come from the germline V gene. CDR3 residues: CASSQVARGTYEQYF. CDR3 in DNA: TGCGCCAGCAGCCAAGTCGCCAGGGGTACCTACGAGCAGTACTTC.

This CDR3 is CASSGTGTEGNQPQHF. The CDR3 bases are TGCGCCAGCAGCGGGACCGGGACAGAGGGGAATCAGCCCCAGCATTTT. The rearrangement joins TRBV5-1 to TRBJ1-5, with 7 bases matching TRBD1. V trimming: 4 bases; J trimming: 4 bases; junction bases outside the gene matches: 11. CDR3 size: 16 residues. Germline values: CDR1 SGHRS, CDR2 YFSETQ. Looking up the rest from reference TRBV5-1 and TRBJ1-5 gives the full variable domain: KAGVTQTPRYLIKTRGQQVTLSCSPISGHRSVSWYQQTPGQGLQFLFEYFSETQRNKGNFPGRFSGRQFSNSRSEMNVSTLELGDSALYLCASSGTGTEGNQPQHFGDGTRLSIL.

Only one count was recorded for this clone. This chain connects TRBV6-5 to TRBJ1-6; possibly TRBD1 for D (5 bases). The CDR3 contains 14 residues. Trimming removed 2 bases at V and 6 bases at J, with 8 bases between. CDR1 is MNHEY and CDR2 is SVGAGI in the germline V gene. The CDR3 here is CASSYDGGNSPLHF. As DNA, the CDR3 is TGTGCCAGCAGTTACGATGGGGGTAATTCACCCCTCCACTTT.

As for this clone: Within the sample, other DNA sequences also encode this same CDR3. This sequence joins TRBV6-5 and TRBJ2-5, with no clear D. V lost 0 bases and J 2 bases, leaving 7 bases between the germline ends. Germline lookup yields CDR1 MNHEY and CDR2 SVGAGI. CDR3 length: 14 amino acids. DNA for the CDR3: TGTGCCAGCAGTTACTCGCCCGGGCAAGAGACCCAGTACTTC. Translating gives CASSYSPGQETQYF.

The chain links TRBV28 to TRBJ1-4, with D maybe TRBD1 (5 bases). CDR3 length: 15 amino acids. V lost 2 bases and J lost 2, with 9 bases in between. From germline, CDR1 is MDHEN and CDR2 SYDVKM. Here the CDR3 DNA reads TGTGCCAGCAGTTTAAAGGGGTTCACTAATGAAAAACTGTTTTTT. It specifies CASSLKGFTNEKLFF. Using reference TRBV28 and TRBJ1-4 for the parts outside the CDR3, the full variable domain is DVKVTQSSRYLVKRTGEKVFLECVQDMDHENMFWYRQDPGLGLRLIYFSYDVKMKEKGDIPEGYSVSREKKERFSLILESASTNQTSMYLCASSLKGFTNEKLFFGSGTQLSVL.